The rows below give T cell receptor beta chains drawn from one sample of a study of spatial heterogeneity in lung cancer. A single record per CDR3 protein comes from TCRdb applying MiXCR to the 5' RACE reads. The sample consists of some 40,000 distinct CDR3 sequences, approximately 5.6% of them appearing once. Sequencing was performed on PBMCs, taken at surgery. The receptor set was obtained from a female donor with early-stage non-small cell lung cancer. The CDR3 runs from the conserved cysteine through the conserved F or W. The order of the fields is CDR3 protein, CDR3 DNA, clone size, V gene, J gene, CDR3 length, D gene. D genes are given only for firm matches. Clone size appears in some rows only: once, few, many, or a class for an expanded clone.

cdr3_aa: CASSQGGRNTEAFF; cdr3_nt: TGTGCCAGCAGCCAGGGCGGACGAAACACTGAAGCTTTCTTT; clone_size: few; v_call: TRBV11-3; j_call: TRBJ1-1; cdr3_length: 14; d_call: NA
cdr3_aa: CASSAQDSANEKLFF; cdr3_nt: TGTGCCAGCAGTGCCCAGGACAGTGCGAATGAAAAACTGTTTTTT; clone_size: many; v_call: TRBV12-3/TRBV12-4; j_call: TRBJ1-4; cdr3_length: 15; d_call: NA
cdr3_aa: CSAREGNTMNTEAFF; cdr3_nt: TGCAGTGCTAGGGAGGGTAATACCATGAACACTGAAGCTTTCTTT; clone_size: many; v_call: TRBV20-1; j_call: TRBJ1-1; cdr3_length: 15; d_call: NA
cdr3_aa: CASSQEQDPYNEQFF; cdr3_nt: TGTGCCAGCAGCCAAGAGCAGGACCCCTACAATGAGCAGTTCTTC; clone_size: many; v_call: TRBV4-2; j_call: TRBJ2-1; cdr3_length: 15; d_call: NA
cdr3_aa: CASSRGLAVETQYF; cdr3_nt: TGTGCCAGCAGCCGCGGACTAGCGGTGGAGACCCAGTACTTC; clone_size: NA; v_call: TRBV7-2; j_call: TRBJ2-5; cdr3_length: 14; d_call: TRBD2
cdr3_aa: CASSGGHGTYEQYF; cdr3_nt: TGTGCCAGCAGCGGGGGACATGGGACCTACGAGCAGTACTTC; clone_size: few; v_call: TRBV9; j_call: TRBJ2-7; cdr3_length: 14; d_call: NA
cdr3_aa: CSARDRQGGGNQPQHF; cdr3_nt: TGCAGTGCTAGAGATCGGCAGGGGGGCGGGAATCAGCCCCAGCATTTT; clone_size: many; v_call: TRBV20-1; j_call: TRBJ1-5; cdr3_length: 16; d_call: TRBD1
cdr3_aa: CASSVIGGSYNEQFF; cdr3_nt: TGTGCCAGCAGCGTAATAGGGGGTTCCTACAATGAGCAGTTCTTC; clone_size: many; v_call: TRBV9; j_call: TRBJ2-1; cdr3_length: 15; d_call: NA
cdr3_aa: CASREQGFGNTEAFF; cdr3_nt: TGTGCCAGTAGAGAACAGGGTTTTGGGAACACTGAAGCTTTCTTT; clone_size: few; v_call: TRBV19; j_call: TRBJ1-1; cdr3_length: 15; d_call: NA
cdr3_aa: CASSHGGTPLHF; cdr3_nt: TGTGCCAGCAGCCATGGGGGGACACCCCTCCACTTT; clone_size: many; v_call: TRBV6-1; j_call: TRBJ1-6; cdr3_length: 12; d_call: NA
cdr3_aa: CASSRAGADLPLETQYF; cdr3_nt: TGTGCCAGCAGCCGAGCCGGAGCGGACCTCCCTCTGGAGACCCAGTACTTC; clone_size: NA; v_call: TRBV4-2; j_call: TRBJ2-5; cdr3_length: 17; d_call: NA
cdr3_aa: CASSPRTGIYEQYF; cdr3_nt: TGTGCCAGCAGCCCTAGGACAGGGATCTACGAGCAGTACTTC; clone_size: many; v_call: TRBV5-8; j_call: TRBJ2-7; cdr3_length: 14; d_call: TRBD1